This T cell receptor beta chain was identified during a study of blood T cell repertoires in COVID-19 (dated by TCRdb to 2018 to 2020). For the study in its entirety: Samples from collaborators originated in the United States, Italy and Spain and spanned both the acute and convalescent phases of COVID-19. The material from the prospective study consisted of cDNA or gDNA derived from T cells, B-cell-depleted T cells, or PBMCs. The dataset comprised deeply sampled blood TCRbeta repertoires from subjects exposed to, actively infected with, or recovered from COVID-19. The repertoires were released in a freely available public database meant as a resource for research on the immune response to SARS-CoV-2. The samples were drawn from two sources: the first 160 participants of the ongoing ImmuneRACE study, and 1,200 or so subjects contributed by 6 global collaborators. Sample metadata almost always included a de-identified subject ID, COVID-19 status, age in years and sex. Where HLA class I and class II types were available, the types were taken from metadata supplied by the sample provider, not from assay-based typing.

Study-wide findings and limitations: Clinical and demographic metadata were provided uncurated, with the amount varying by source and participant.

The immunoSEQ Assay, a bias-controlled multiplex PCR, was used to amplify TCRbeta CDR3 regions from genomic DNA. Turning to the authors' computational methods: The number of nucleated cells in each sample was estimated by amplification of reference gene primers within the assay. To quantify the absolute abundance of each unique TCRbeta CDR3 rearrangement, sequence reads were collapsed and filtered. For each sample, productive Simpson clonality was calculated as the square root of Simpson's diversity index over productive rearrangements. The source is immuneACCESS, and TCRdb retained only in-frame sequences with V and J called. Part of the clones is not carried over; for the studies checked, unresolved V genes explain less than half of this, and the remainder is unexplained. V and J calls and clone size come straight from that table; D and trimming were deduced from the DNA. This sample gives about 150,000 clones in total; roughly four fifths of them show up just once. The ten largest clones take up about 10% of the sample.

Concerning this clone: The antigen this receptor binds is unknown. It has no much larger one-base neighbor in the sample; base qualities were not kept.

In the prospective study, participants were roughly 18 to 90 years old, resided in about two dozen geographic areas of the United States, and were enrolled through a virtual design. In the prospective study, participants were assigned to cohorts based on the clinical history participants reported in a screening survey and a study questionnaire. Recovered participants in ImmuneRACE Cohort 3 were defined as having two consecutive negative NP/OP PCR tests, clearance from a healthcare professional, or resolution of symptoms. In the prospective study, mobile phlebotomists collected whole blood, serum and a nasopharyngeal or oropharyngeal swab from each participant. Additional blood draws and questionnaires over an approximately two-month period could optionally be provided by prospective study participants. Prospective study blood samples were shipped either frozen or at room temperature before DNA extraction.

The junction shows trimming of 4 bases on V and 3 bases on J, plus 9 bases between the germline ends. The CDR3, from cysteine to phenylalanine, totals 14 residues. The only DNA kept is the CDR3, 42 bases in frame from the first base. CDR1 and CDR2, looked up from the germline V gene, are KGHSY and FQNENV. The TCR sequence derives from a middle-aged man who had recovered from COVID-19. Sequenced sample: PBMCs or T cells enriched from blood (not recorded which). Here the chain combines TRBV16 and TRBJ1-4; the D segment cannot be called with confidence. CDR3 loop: CASSPGGPNEKLFF. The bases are TGTGCCAGCAGCCCGGGAGGGCCTAATGAAAAACTGTTTTTT.